This entry is about one T cell receptor beta chain. Its antigen is still unknown. This record comes from a study of blood T cells in healthy people across ages. Study-wide findings and caveats: As age increased, TCR beta diversity per million T cells fell in a roughly linear fashion.

The CDR3 consists of 15 residues. Trimming at V came to 1 base and at J to 8 bases, leaving 7 bases not matched to a gene. Germline V gene lookup returns CDR1 SGHTA and CDR2 FQGNSA. A second PCR of 7 to 11 cycles used a sample-barcoded 5' primer and a J-beta primer mix. TCRdb called the 5' RACE reads again in MiXCR, with one record for every CDR3 protein. The sample yields hundreds of thousands of distinct CDR3 sequences, roughly 24% seen once. These data are also associated with another study on T cells of mothers and their children.

The J gene is TRBJ2-1, the V gene TRBV7-2, with 8 bases lining up with TRBD1. The specimen sequenced was blood. This receptor was identified in a boy younger than 18 in good health. The CDR3 region is CASSLGPGGKDEQFF. The CDR3 nucleotides read TGTGCCAGCAGCTTAGGTCCAGGGGGCAAAGATGAGCAGTTCTTC.